The sample holds one count of the clone carrying this TCR beta chain. The data were obtained in a study of preoperative IRX-2 immunotherapy in early breast cancer. Sample treatment: preoperative locoregional IRX-2 cytokine immunotherapy. Sequencing was performed with immunoSEQ multiplex PCR; in TCRdb, only in-frame clones are kept and a portion is missing. The data show 2,900 or so clones, around three quarters seen once. The TCR was taken from a human donor with breast cancer. The source material was tumor tissue, sampled after IRX-2 immunotherapy.

The CDR3 nucleotides read TGTGCCAGCAGCTTATGGGAGAATCAGCCCCAGCATTTT. It yields the protein CASSLWENQPQHF. The chain couples TRBV7-4 to TRBJ1-5; no firm D call. The V gene's germline CDR1 is SGHVT and CDR2 SQSDAQ. V shed 2 bases and J shed 4 bases, with 6 bases lying between them. This CDR3 is built from 13 residues.